Listed here is a single T cell receptor (beta chain). Its antigen is still unknown. The data were taken from a study of cytomegalovirus exposure and HLA in healthy donors. In the study overall: Roughly four fifths of 300 to 450 genotyped donors fell in the Caucasian-associated ancestry cluster.

Primers: 60 Vbeta forward and 13 Jbeta reverse. The data were produced by immunoSEQ multiplex PCR, yet TCRdb's version contains in-frame clones alone and is incomplete. Of about 100,000 clones in the sample, 70% to 90% were seen once. Overall study results and limits: Later on, a genetic analysis was performed. It linked a missense variant in DCLRE1C with V- and J-gene trimming of TCR beta. A few CMV-associated chains were confirmed in vitro to be specific for CMV antigens.

The CDR3 has 16 amino acids. V lost 0 bases and J lost 4, with 10 bases in between. Germline V gives CDR1 LGHNA, CDR2 YSLEER. This chain uses TRBV4-3 with TRBJ1-6; D remains ambiguous. The sequenced sample was PBMCs. The sequence was obtained from a man in his forties or fifties in good health and CMV-seronegative. The CDR3 region is CASSQEISQYNSPLHF. The CDR3 DNA reads as TGCGCCAGCAGCCAAGAGATTTCGCAGTATAATTCACCCCTCCACTTT.